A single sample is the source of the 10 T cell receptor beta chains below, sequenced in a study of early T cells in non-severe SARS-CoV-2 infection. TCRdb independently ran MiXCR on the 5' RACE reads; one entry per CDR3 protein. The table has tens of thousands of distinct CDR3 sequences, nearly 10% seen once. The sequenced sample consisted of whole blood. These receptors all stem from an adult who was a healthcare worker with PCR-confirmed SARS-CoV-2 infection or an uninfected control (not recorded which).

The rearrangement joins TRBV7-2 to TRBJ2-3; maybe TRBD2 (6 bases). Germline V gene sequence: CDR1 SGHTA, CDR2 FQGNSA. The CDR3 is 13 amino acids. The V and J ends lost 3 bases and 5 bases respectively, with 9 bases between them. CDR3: CASSLGLQDTQYF. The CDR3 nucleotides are TGTGCCAGCAGCTTGGGACTTCAAGATACGCAGTATTTT.

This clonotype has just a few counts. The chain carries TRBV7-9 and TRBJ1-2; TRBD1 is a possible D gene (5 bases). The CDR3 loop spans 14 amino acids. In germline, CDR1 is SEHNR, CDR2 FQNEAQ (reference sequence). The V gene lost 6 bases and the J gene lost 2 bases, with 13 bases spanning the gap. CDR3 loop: CASSLTATNYGYTF. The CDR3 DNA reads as TGTGCCAGCAGTTTGACAGCGACAAACTATGGCTACACCTTC.

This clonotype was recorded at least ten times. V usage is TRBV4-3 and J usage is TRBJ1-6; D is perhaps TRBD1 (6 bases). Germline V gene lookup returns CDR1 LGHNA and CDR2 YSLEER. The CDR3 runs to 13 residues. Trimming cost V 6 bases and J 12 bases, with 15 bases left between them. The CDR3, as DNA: TGCGCCAGCAGGTTCTTGGACAGCGGACCCCTCCACTTT. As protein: CASRFLDSGPLHF.

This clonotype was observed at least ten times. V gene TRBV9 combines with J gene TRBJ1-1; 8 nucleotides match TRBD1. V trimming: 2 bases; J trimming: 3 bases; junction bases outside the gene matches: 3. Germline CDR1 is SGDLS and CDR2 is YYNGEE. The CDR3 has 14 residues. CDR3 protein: CASSVGQGDTEAFF. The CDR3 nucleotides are TGTGCCAGCAGCGTTGGACAGGGAGACACTGAAGCTTTCTTT.

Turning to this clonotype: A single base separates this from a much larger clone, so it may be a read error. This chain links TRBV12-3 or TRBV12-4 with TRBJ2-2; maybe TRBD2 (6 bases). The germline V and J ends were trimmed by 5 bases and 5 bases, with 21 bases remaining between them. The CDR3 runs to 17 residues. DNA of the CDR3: TGTGCCAGCAGTGGACGAGGAGGGCTAGCGAGGACCGGGGAGCTGTTTTTT. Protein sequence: CASSGRGGLARTGELFF.

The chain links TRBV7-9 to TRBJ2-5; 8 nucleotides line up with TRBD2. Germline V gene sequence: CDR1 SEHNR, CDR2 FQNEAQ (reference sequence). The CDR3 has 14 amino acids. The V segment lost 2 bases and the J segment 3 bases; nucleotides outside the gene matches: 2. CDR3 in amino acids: CASSLSGLEETQYF. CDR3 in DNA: TGTGCCAGCAGCTTATCGGGACTAGAAGAGACCCAGTACTTC.

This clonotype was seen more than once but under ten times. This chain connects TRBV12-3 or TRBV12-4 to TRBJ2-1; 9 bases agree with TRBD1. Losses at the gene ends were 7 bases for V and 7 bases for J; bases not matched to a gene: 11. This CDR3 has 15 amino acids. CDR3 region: CASTPGTGLWNEQFF. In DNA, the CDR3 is TGTGCCAGCACTCCAGGGACAGGGCTATGGAATGAGCAGTTCTTC.

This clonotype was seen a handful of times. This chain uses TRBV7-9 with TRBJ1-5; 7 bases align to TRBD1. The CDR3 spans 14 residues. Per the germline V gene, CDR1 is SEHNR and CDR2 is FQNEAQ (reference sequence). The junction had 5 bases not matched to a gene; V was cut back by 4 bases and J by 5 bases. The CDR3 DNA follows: TGTGCCAGCAGCTCCGGGACAGCCGATCAGCCCCAGCATTTT. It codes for CASSSGTADQPQHF.

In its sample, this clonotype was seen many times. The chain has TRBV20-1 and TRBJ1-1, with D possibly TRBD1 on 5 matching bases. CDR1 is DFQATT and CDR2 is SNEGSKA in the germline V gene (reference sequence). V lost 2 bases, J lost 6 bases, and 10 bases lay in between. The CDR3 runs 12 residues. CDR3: CSARQGFAEAFF. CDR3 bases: TGCAGTGCTAGACAGGGATTCGCTGAAGCTTTCTTT.

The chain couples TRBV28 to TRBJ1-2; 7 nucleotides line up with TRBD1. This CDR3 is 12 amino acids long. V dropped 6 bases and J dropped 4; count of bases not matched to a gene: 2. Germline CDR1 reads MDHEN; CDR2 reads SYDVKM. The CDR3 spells CASRQGSYGYTF. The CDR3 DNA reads TGTGCCAGCAGACAGGGGAGCTATGGCTACACCTTC.